The 14 T cell receptor beta chains presented below share a single source sample, sequenced in a study of CD8 T cells in ankylosing spondylitis (dated by TCRdb to 2017 to 2019). Library construction relied on 5' RACE. Sequencing was performed on an Illumina HiSeq 2500. TCRdb's own reprocessing of the public reads used fastp at Q25 and MiXCR and kept productive beta chains. Rows with a matching CDR3 protein are joined into one entry that keeps the most common DNA and genes. The sample table lists a few hundred thousand distinct CDR3 sequences, more than 9% of them with a count of one. Roughly 9.5% of the sample goes to the ten largest clones. The specimen was blood, either unsorted or a sorted T cell fraction (not recorded which). These receptors all stem from a female donor with ankylosing spondylitis or in good health (not recorded which).

This clonotype was seen many times. V is TRBV5-1 and J is TRBJ1-6; D is unresolved. Germline lookup yields CDR1 SGHRS and CDR2 YFSETQ. The CDR3 is 14 amino acids. Trimming removed 0 bases at V and 10 bases at J, with 11 bases between. The CDR3 region is CASSLDRKRSPLHF. The DNA of the CDR3 is TGCGCCAGCAGCTTGGACAGAAAGAGGTCACCCCTCCACTTT.

This clonotype was counted a few times. CDR3 bases: TGTGCCAGCAGCTTCTCGGGTACGCAGTATTTT. Residues: CASSFSGTQYF. V and J are TRBV7-2 and TRBJ2-3; D ambiguous. This CDR3 has 11 amino acids. The V gene's germline CDR1 is SGHTA and CDR2 FQGNSA. V lost 3 bases and J 8 bases, leaving 6 bases between the germline ends.

The chain couples TRBV11-3 to TRBJ2-1; a weak D match, TRBD2 (6 bases). V shed 5 bases and J shed 7 bases, with 12 bases lying between them. This CDR3 has 13 residues. Germline V gives CDR1 SGHNT, CDR2 YENEEA. CDR3 region: CASSLAGRNEQFF. CDR3 DNA sequence: TGTGCCAGCAGCCTCGCGGGGCGGAATGAGCAGTTCTTC.

This clonotype was recorded many times. The chain employs TRBV7-9 and TRBJ1-4; possibly TRBD1 for D (6 bases). The V gene lost 3 bases and the J gene lost 7 bases, with 6 bases spanning the gap. The germline CDR1 and CDR2 sequences are SEHNR and FQNEAQ (reference sequence). CDR3 length equals 12 residues. DNA of the CDR3: TGTGCCAGCAGCTTCAGGGGTGAAAAACTGTTTTTT. It specifies CASSFRGEKLFF.

In the case of this clonotype: This may be a read error: a much more frequent sequence differs by one nucleotide. The chain links TRBV10-3 to TRBJ1-5, with 9 nucleotides matching TRBD1. The CDR3 is 13 residues long. V shed 7 bases and J 5 bases; nucleotides not matched to a gene: 3. The germline CDR1 and CDR2 sequences are ENHRY and SYGVKD. CDR3 loop: CAIIDRGYQPQHF. The CDR3 bases are TGTGCCATCATTGACAGGGGGTATCAGCCCCAGCATTTT.

This clonotype was recorded at least ten times. The J gene is TRBJ2-1, the V gene TRBV5-1; TRBD1 matches at 7 bases. The CDR3 has 13 residues. The J segment lost 4 bases and the V segment lost 3 bases, leaving 1 base of the junction unmatched. Germline V gene data show CDR1 as SGHRS and CDR2 as YFSETQ. CDR3 in DNA: TGCGCCAGCAGCTGGACAGGATACAATGAGCAGTTCTTC. Translation: CASSWTGYNEQFF.

This clonotype has ten or more counts. The gene calls are TRBV20-1 and TRBJ2-5; TRBD1 agrees at 7 bases. Germline assignment: CDR1 DFQATT and CDR2 SNEGSKA (reference sequence). The ends lost 6 bases at V and 0 bases at J; junction bases unmatched: 10. The CDR3 runs 15 residues. The CDR3 is CSATSRQGYQETQYF. In DNA form, the CDR3 reads TGCAGTGCCACTTCCCGACAGGGATACCAAGAGACCCAGTACTTC.

This clonotype was recorded many times. The chain carries TRBV20-1 and TRBJ2-5; D unclear. The CDR3 has 13 amino acids. Germline V lookup: CDR1 DFQATT, CDR2 SNEGSKA (reference sequence). The germline V and J ends were trimmed by 0 bases and 5 bases, with 10 bases remaining between them. CDR3 coding DNA: TGCAGTGCTAGAGATGGACGTGTGGAGACCCAGTACTTC. It specifies CSARDGRVETQYF.

This clonotype was detected ten times or more. The chain joins TRBV6-1 to TRBJ2-7, with D maybe TRBD1 (6 bases). CDR1 MNHNS and CDR2 SASEGT come from the germline V gene. The CDR3 has 16 amino acids. V lost 5 bases to trimming and J lost 3 bases, with 20 bases between them. CDR3 amino acids: CASSRYPGRGIYEQYF. The CDR3 DNA is TGTGCCAGCAGTCGCTACCCTGGCAGGGGTATCTACGAGCAGTACTTC.

This clonotype was observed a handful of times. The chain recombines TRBV7-9 with TRBJ2-1; D not certain. This CDR3 is built from 17 residues. Trimming shortened V by 6 bases and J by 4 bases, and 22 bases separated the two germline ends. From germline, CDR1 is SEHNR and CDR2 FQNEAQ (reference sequence). The CDR3 region is CASSTGTLAGVYNEQFF. The CDR3 coding sequence is TGTGCCAGCAGTACCGGAACCTTAGCTGGGGTGTACAATGAGCAGTTCTTC.

This clonotype was found many times. The genes are TRBV12-3 or TRBV12-4 and TRBJ1-2, with D possibly matching TRBD1 (5 bases). This CDR3 has 14 residues. Trimming shortened V by 5 bases and J by 7 bases, and 17 bases separated the two germline ends. The CDR3 loop is CASSLGHTEGGYTF. The CDR3 DNA reads TGTGCCAGCAGTCTCGGACATACCGAGGGTGGCTACACCTTC.

The V gene is TRBV7-9, the J gene TRBJ1-6; D gene unclear. The CDR3 totals 12 residues. The germline V and J ends were trimmed by 6 bases and 7 bases, with 7 bases remaining between them. Germline lookup yields CDR1 SEHNR and CDR2 FQNEAQ (reference sequence). The DNA of the CDR3 is TGTGCCAGCAGGGAGGGAAATTCACCCCTCCACTTT. Protein product: CASREGNSPLHF.

This clonotype has ten or more counts. This chain joins TRBV20-1 and TRBJ2-3; possible D gene TRBD2, 6 bases. The length of the CDR3 is 15 residues. Germline values: CDR1 DFQATT, CDR2 SNEGSKA (reference sequence). The V end lost 4 bases, the J end lost 2 bases, and 16 bases lay between the germline ends. CDR3 amino acids: CSATLLSGYTDTQYF. The CDR3 nucleotides are TGCAGTGCTACCTTACTTAGCGGATACACAGATACGCAGTATTTT.

This clonotype was counted at least ten times. The rearrangement links TRBV12-3 or TRBV12-4 to TRBJ2-1; D gene unclear. With 0 bases removed from V and 9 bases from J, the gap between germline ends came to 9 bases. The CDR3 is 13 amino acids. The CDR3 bases are TGTGCCAGCAGTTTAGCAAAAGGCAGTGAGCAGTTCTTC. This gives the protein CASSLAKGSEQFF.